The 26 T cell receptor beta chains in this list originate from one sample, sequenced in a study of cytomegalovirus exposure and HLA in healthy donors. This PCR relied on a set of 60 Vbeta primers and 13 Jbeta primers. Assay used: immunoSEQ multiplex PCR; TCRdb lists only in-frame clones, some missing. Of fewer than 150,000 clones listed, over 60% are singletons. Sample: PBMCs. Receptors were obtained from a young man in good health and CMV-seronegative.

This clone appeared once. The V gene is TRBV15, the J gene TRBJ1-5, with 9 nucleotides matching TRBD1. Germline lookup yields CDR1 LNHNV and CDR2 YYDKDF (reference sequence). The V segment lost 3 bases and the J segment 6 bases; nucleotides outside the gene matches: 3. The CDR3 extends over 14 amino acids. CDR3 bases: TGTGCCACCAGCAGTGGGACAGGGTTTCAGCCCCAGCATTTT. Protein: CATSSGTGFQPQHF.

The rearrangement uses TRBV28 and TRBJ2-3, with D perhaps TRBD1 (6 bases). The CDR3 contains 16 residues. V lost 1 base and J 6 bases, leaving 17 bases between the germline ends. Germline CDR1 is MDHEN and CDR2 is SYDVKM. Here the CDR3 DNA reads TGTGCCAGCAGTTTATTGGCAGGGGCCTTTTGGGATACGCAGTATTTT. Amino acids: CASSLLAGAFWDTQYF.

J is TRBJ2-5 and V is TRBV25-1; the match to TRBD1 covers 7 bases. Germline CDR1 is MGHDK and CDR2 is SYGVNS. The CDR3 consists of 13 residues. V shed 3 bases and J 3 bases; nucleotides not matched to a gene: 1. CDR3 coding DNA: TGTGCCAGCAGTGATGACAGGGAAGAGACCCAGTACTTC. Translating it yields CASSDDREETQYF. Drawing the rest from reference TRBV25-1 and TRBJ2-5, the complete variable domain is EADIYQTPRYLVIGTGKKITLECSQTMGHDKMYWYQQDPGMELHLIHYSYGVNSTEKGDLSSESTVSRIRTEHFPLTLESARPSHTSQYLCASSDDREETQYFGPGTRLLVL.

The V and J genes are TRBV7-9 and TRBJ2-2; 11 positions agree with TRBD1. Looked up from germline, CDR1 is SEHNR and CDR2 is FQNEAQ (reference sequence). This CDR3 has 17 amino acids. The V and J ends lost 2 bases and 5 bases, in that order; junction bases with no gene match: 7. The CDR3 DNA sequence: TGTGCCAGCAGCTTAAAGGGACAGGGGGAAAGGACCGGGGAGCTGTTTTTT. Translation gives CASSLKGQGERTGELFF.

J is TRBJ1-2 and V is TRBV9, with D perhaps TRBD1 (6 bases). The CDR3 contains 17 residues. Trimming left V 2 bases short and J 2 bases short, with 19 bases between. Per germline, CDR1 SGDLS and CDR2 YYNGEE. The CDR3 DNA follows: TGTGCCAGCAGCGTTTCCGGATCGGGGGGCGAAAACTATGGCTACACCTTC. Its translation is CASSVSGSGGENYGYTF.

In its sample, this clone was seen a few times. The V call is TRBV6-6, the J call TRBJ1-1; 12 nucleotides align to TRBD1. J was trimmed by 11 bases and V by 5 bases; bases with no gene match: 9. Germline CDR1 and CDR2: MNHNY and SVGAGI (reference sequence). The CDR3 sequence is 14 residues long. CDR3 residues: CASSRDRDRGRAFF. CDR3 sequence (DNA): TGTGCCAGCAGTCGGGACCGGGACAGGGGGCGGGCTTTCTTT.

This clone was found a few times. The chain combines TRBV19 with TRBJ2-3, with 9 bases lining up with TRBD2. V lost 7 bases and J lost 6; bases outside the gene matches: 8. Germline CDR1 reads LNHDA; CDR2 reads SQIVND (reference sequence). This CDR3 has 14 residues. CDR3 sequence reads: CASTLSGSGDTQYF. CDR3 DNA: TGTGCCAGTACCCTTAGCGGGAGCGGGGATACGCAGTATTTT.

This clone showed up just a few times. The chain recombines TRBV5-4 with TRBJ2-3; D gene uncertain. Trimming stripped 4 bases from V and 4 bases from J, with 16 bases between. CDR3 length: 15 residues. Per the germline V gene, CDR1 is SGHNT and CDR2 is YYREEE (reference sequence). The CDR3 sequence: CASSHSNRFPDTQYF. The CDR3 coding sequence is TGTGCCAGCAGCCACAGTAACAGATTTCCAGATACGCAGTATTTT. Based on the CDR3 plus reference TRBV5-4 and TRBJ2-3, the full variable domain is ETGVTQSPTHLIKTRGQQVTLRCSSQSGHNTVSWYQQALGQGPQFIFQYYREEENGRGNFPPRFSGLQFPNYSSELNVNALELDDSALYLCASSHSNRFPDTQYFGPGTRLTVL.

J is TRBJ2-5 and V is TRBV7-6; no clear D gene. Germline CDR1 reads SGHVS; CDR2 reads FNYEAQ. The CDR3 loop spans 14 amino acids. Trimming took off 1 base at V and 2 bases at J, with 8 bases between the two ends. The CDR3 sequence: CASSLGPTQETQYF. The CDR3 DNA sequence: TGTGCCAGCAGCTTAGGTCCGACACAAGAGACCCAGTACTTC. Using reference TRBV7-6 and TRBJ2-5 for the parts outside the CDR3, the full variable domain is GAGVSQSPRYKVTKRGQDVALRCDPISGHVSLYWYRQALGQGPEFLTYFNYEAQQDKSGLPNDRFSAERPEGSISTLTIQRTEQRDSAMYRCASSLGPTQETQYFGPGTRLLVL.

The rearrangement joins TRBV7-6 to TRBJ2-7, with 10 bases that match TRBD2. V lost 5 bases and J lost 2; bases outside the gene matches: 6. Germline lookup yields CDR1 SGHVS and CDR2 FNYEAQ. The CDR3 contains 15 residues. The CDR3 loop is CASSPGTSAAYEQYF. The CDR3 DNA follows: TGTGCCAGCAGCCCGGGGACTAGCGCTGCCTACGAGCAGTACTTC.

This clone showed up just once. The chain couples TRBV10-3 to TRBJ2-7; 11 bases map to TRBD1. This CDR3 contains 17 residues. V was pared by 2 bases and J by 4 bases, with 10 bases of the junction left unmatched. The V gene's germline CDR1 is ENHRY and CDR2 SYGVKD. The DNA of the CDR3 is TGTGCCATCAGTGAGCGCGACGGGACAGGGGGTCGGTACGAGCAGTACTTC. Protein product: CAISERDGTGGRYEQYF.

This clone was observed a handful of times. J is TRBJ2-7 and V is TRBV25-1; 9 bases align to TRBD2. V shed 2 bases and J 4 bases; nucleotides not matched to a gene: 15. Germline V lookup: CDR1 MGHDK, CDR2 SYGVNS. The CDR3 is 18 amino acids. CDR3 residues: CASSEGVGASGKGYEQYF. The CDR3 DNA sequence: TGTGCCAGCAGTGAAGGGGTTGGGGCTAGCGGGAAAGGGTACGAGCAGTACTTC.

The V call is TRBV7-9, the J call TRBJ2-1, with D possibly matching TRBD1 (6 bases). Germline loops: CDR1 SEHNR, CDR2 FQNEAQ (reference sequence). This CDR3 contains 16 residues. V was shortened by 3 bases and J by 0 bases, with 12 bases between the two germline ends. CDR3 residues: CASSFGGISSYNEQFF. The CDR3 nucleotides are TGTGCCAGCAGCTTTGGGGGCATAAGCTCCTACAATGAGCAGTTCTTC.

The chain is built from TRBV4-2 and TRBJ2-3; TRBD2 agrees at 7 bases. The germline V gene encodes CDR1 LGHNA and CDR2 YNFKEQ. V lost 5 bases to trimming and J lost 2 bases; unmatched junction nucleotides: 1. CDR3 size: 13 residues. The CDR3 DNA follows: TGTGCCAGCAGCGGGGGGGACACAGATACGCAGTATTTT. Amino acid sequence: CASSGGDTDTQYF.

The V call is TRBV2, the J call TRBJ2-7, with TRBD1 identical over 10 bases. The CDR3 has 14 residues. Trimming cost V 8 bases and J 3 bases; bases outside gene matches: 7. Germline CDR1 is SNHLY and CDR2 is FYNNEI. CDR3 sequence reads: CASVRGTGVYEQYF. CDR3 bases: TGTGCCAGCGTTAGAGGGACAGGGGTCTACGAGCAGTACTTC.

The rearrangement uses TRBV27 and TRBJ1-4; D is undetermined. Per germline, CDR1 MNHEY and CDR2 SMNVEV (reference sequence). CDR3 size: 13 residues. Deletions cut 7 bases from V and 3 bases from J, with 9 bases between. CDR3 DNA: TGTGCCAGCAAGCGGCCATCTAATGAAAAACTGTTTTTT. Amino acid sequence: CASKRPSNEKLFF.

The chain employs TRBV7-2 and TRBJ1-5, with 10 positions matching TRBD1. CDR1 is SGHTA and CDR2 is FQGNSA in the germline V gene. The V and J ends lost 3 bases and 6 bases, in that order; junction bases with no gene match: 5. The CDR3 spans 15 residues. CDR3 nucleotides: TGTGCCAGCAGCTTCGAGGGACAGGGGATTCAGCCCCAGCATTTT. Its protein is CASSFEGQGIQPQHF.

The DNA for the CDR3 is TGTGCCAGTAGTAAACAGGGGCTCGCTGGGGCCAACGTCCTGACTTTC. Its translation: CASSKQGLAGANVLTF. The rearrangement uses TRBV19 and TRBJ2-6; 7 positions match TRBD1. J was trimmed by 2 bases and V by 4 bases; bases with no gene match: 5. The CDR3 sequence is 16 residues long. Germline CDR1 LNHDA, CDR2 SQIVND (reference sequence). The full variable domain, its missing parts supplied by reference TRBV19 and TRBJ2-6, is DGGITQSPKYLFRKEGQNVTLSCEQNLNHDAMYWYRQDPGQGLRLIYYSQIVNDFQKGDIAEGYSVSREKKESFPLTVTSAQKNPTAFYLCASSKQGLAGANVLTFGAGSRLTVL.

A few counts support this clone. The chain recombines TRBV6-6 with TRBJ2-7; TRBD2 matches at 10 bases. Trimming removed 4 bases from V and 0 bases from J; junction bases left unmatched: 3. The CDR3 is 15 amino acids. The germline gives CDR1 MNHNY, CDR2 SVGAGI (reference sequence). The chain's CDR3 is CASSWSGRDSYEQYF. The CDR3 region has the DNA TGTGCCAGCAGTTGGAGCGGGAGGGACTCCTACGAGCAGTACTTC.

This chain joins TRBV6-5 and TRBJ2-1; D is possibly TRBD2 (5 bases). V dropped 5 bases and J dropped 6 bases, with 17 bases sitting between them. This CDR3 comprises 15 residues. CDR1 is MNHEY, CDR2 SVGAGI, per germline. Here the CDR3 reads CASSRAGSLINEQFF. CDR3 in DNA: TGTGCCAGCAGTAGGGCGGGTTCCCTGATCAATGAGCAGTTCTTC.

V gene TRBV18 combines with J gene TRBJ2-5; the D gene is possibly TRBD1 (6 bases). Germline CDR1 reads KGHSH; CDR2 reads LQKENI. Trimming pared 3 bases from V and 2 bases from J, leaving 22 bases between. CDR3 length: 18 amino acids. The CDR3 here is CASSPLDRTPPGQETQYF. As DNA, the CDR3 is TGTGCCAGCTCACCCCTCGACAGGACCCCTCCGGGGCAAGAGACCCAGTACTTC.

In nucleotides, the CDR3 is TGTGCCAGCAGTTACGGTTCCGGTGAGCAGTTCTTC. Translated: CASSYGSGEQFF. The rearrangement joins TRBV6-5 to TRBJ2-1, with D uncertain. The V end lost 2 bases, the J end lost 9 bases, and 8 bases lay between the germline ends. From germline, CDR1 is MNHEY and CDR2 SVGAGI. This CDR3 contains 12 residues.

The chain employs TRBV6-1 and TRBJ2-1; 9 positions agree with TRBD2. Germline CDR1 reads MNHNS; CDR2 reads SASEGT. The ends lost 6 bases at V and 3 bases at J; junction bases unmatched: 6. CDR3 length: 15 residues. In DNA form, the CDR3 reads TGTGCCAGCAGACAGACTAGCGGACTCTACAATGAGCAGTTCTTC. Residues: CASRQTSGLYNEQFF.

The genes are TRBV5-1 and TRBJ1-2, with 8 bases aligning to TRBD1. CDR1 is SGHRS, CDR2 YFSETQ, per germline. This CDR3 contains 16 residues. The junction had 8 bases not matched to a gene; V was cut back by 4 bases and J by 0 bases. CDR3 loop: CASSASTGAPNYGYTF. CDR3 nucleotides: TGCGCCAGCAGCGCCTCGACAGGGGCCCCTAACTATGGCTACACCTTC.

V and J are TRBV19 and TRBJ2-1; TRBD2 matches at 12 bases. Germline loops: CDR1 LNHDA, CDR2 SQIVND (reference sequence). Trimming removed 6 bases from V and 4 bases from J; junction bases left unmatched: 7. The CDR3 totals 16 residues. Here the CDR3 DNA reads TGTGCCAGTAGCCTTGGACTAGCGGGACCTTACAATGAGCAGTTCTTC. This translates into CASSLGLAGPYNEQFF.

CDR3 protein: CASSLGGSSYEQYF. The CDR3, as DNA: TGCGCCAGCAGCTTGGGTGGGAGCTCCTACGAGCAGTACTTC. The chain employs TRBV5-1 and TRBJ2-7; D possibly corresponds to TRBD2 (5 bases). Germline loops: CDR1 SGHRS, CDR2 YFSETQ. The CDR3 sequence is 14 residues long. V lost 0 bases and J 0 bases, leaving 7 bases between the germline ends.